A single sample is the source of the 17 T cell receptor beta chains below, sequenced in a study of blood T cell repertoires in COVID-19. Clones were sequenced by immunoSEQ multiplex PCR, and TCRdb holds only the in-frame ones, with some missing. The sample lists roughly 180,000 clones, roughly 80% occurring once. Sequencing was done on a sample of peripheral blood. These TCRs come from a human donor in a cohort sampled during active COVID-19.

V and J are TRBV2 and TRBJ1-1; maybe TRBD1 (6 bases). The germline CDR1 and CDR2 sequences are SNHLY and FYNNEI. The V end lost 9 bases, the J end lost 2 bases, and 13 bases lay between the germline ends. The CDR3 is 13 amino acids. In nucleotides, the CDR3 is TGTGCCAGTCTCCGGGACACAAACACTGAAGCTTTCTTT. This codes for CASLRDTNTEAFF.

V is TRBV3-1 (or the pseudogene TRBV3-2) and J is TRBJ1-1; unclear D gene. The CDR3 loop spans 14 amino acids. CDR1 LGHDT and CDR2 YNNKEL come from the germline V gene (reference sequence). The V end was cut by 1 base, the J end by 5 bases, with 11 bases between. The CDR3 nucleotides are TGTGCCAGCAGCCAAGGGGCAGGAGGGACTGAAGCTTTCTTT. This translates into CASSQGAGGTEAFF.

V and J are TRBV7-8 and TRBJ2-5, with a weak D call TRBD1 (5 bases). The CDR3 length is 15 residues. V was clipped by 2 bases and J by 7 bases, with 17 bases between them. Germline V gene sequence: CDR1 SGHVS, CDR2 FQNEAQ. This CDR3 reads CASSLNGDSAGTQYF. CDR3 coding DNA: TGTGCCAGCAGCTTAAACGGCGACAGCGCTGGGACCCAGTACTTC.

The chain recombines TRBV2 with TRBJ1-6, with TRBD1 matching 9 bases. The CDR3 consists of 16 residues. Losses at the gene ends were 4 bases for V and 6 bases for J; bases not matched to a gene: 7. Germline CDR1 reads SNHLY; CDR2 reads FYNNEI. The DNA of the CDR3 is TGTGCCAGCAGTGCGCCACAGGGGGCGGTTAATTCACCCCTCCACTTT. This sequence encodes CASSAPQGAVNSPLHF.

The CDR3 sequence is CASSPTRTSGGEETQYF. CDR3 coding DNA: TGCGCCAGCAGCCCGACCAGGACTAGCGGGGGGGAAGAGACCCAGTACTTC. This chain connects TRBV5-1 to TRBJ2-5, with TRBD2 identical over 15 bases. CDR3 length: 17 residues. CDR1 SGHRS and CDR2 YFSETQ come from the germline V gene. The V segment lost 4 bases and the J segment 3 bases; nucleotides outside the gene matches: 7.

V and J are TRBV27 and TRBJ1-5; the D is unclear. This CDR3 contains 13 residues. V was shortened by 2 bases and J by 4 bases, with 6 bases between the two germline ends. In germline, CDR1 is MNHEY, CDR2 SMNVEV (reference sequence). The CDR3 bases are TGTGCCAGCAGTTTAATCGCGAATCAGCCCCAGCATTTT. The encoded protein is CASSLIANQPQHF.

This chain uses TRBV18 with TRBJ2-1, with D tentatively TRBD1 (6 bases). This CDR3 is built from 14 residues. The germline CDR1 and CDR2 sequences are KGHSH and LQKENI. V gave up 4 bases and J gave up 8 bases, with 15 bases separating them. The CDR3, as DNA: TGTGCCAGCTCACTAACAGGGTCCATGGATGAGCAGTTCTTC. Amino acids: CASSLTGSMDEQFF.

This clone was counted once. This sequence joins TRBV12-3 or TRBV12-4 and TRBJ2-5; tentative D call: TRBD1 (5 bases). CDR3 length: 12 amino acids. Trimming pared 5 bases from V and 4 bases from J, leaving 8 bases between. The CDR3 is CASSQGRETQYF. Here the CDR3 DNA reads TGTGCCAGCAGTCAGGGTAGAGAGACCCAGTACTTC.

The J gene is TRBJ2-5, the V gene TRBV19, with TRBD1 identical over 10 bases. The trim removed 3 bases at V and 5 bases at J, leaving 9 bases unmatched. Germline V gene sequence: CDR1 LNHDA, CDR2 SQIVND (reference sequence). CDR3 size: 16 residues. The CDR3 region is CASSIPTGGEGETQYF. Written as DNA, the CDR3 is TGTGCCAGTAGTATCCCGACAGGGGGCGAGGGGGAGACCCAGTACTTC.

J is TRBJ2-5 and V is TRBV6-6; a possible D gene is TRBD2 (6 bases). The CDR3 spans 13 residues. V shed 0 bases and J shed 5 bases, with 7 bases lying between them. The germline V gene has CDR1 MNHNY and CDR2 SVGAGI (reference sequence). CDR3 loop: CASSYSGRETQYF. CDR3 coding DNA: TGTGCCAGCAGTTACTCGGGGAGGGAGACCCAGTACTTC.

The J gene is TRBJ2-3, the V gene TRBV4-2; 9 positions match TRBD2. This CDR3 region has 19 residues. Germline V CDR1 and CDR2: LGHNA, YNFKEQ. V trimming: 1 base; J trimming: 0 bases; junction bases outside the gene matches: 11. The CDR3 here is CASSQVASGASPSTDTQYF. CDR3 DNA sequence: TGTGCCAGCAGCCAAGTGGCTAGCGGGGCGAGTCCTAGCACAGATACGCAGTATTTT.

The genes are TRBV6-5 and TRBJ2-1, with a possible D match to TRBD2 (5 bases). There are 15 residues in the CDR3. Trimming took off 8 bases at V and 0 bases at J, with 14 bases between the two ends. In germline, CDR1 is MNHEY, CDR2 SVGAGI. For the CDR3, the DNA is TGTGCCAGCTTACTAGTTGCGTACTCCTACAATGAGCAGTTCTTC. As protein: CASLLVAYSYNEQFF.

The V and J genes are TRBV5-1 and TRBJ1-1; D is undetermined. This CDR3 region has 15 residues. CDR1 SGHRS and CDR2 YFSETQ come from the germline V gene. V was clipped by 0 bases and J by 2 bases, with 11 bases between them. The CDR3 DNA sequence: TGCGCCAGCAGCTTGGCCTTACAGAGAAACACTGAAGCTTTCTTT. This sequence encodes CASSLALQRNTEAFF.

The J gene is TRBJ1-5, the V gene TRBV4-1; 9 bases fit TRBD1. Trimming at V came to 0 bases and at J to 6 bases, leaving 9 bases not matched to a gene. Germline V gene sequence: CDR1 MGHRA, CDR2 YSYEKL. The CDR3 is made up of 17 amino acids. In nucleotides, the CDR3 is TGCGCCAGCAGCCAAGAACCCGGGACAGGGTTGAGTCAGCCCCAGCATTTT. Its translation is CASSQEPGTGLSQPQHF.

This clone was seen a handful of times. V gene TRBV12-5 combines with J gene TRBJ2-5, with no clear D. From germline, CDR1 is LGHNT and CDR2 FRNRAP. CDR3 length equals 12 residues. Trimming removed 2 bases from V and 4 bases from J, with 5 bases in between. CDR3 nucleotides: TGTGCTAGTGGTTTGACGAGAGAGACCCAGTACTTC. It specifies CASGLTRETQYF. The full variable domain, completed using reference TRBV12-5 and TRBJ2-5, is DARVTQTPRHKVTEMGQEVTMRCQPILGHNTVFWYRQTMMQGLELLAYFRNRAPLDDSGMPKDRFSAEMPDATLATLKIQPSEPRDSAVYFCASGLTRETQYFGPGTRLLVL.

V gene TRBV18 combines with J gene TRBJ2-1; TRBD2 matches 9 bases. J lost 6 bases, V lost 4 bases, and 4 bases had no gene match. This CDR3 has 14 amino acids. Germline CDR1 is KGHSH and CDR2 is LQKENI. CDR3 sequence reads: CASSLAGESNEQFF. The CDR3 region has the DNA TGTGCCAGCTCACTAGCGGGGGAGTCCAATGAGCAGTTCTTC. Together with reference TRBV18 and TRBJ2-1, the CDR3 gives the full variable domain: NAGVMQNPRHLVRRRGQEARLRCSPMKGHSHVYWYRQLPEEGLKFMVYLQKENIIDESGMPKERFSAEFPKEGPSILRIQQVVRGDSAAYFCASSLAGESNEQFFGPGTRLTVL.

The rearrangement joins TRBV6-5 to TRBJ1-2; D not certain. CDR1 MNHEY and CDR2 SVGAGI come from the germline V gene. Trimming shortened V by 6 bases and J by 8 bases, and 13 bases separated the two germline ends. This CDR3 has 12 residues. In nucleotides, the CDR3 is TGTGCCAGCAGGCGCGCGGCAGAAGGCTACACCTTC. Translated: CASRRAAEGYTF.